This TCR beta chain came from a study of blood T cells in healthy people across ages. Study-level information: About one barcoded beta molecule per two T cells was the capture yield of template switching.

Then a second PCR, running about 6 to 11 cycles, was carried out with a sample-barcoded 5' primer and a J-beta primer mix. MiXCR, run by TCRdb on the 5' RACE reads, gives a single entry per CDR3 protein. The table records approximately 850,000 distinct CDR3 sequences, 58% of them present only once. General study results and limits: Estimates based on one million T cells were treated as lower bounds. Both higher diversity and more naive CD4+ cells marked long-lived donors when set against aged donors.

The table lists this clonotype with a few counts. The target antigen is unknown. The source is a man aged 30 to 45 in good health. Sequenced material: blood.

The chain's CDR3 is CASSESVRPETQYF. The DNA for the CDR3 is TGTGCCAGCAGTGAATCGGTTCGACCGGAGACCCAGTACTTC. The chain is built from TRBV2 and TRBJ2-5, with D hard to call. The V gene lost 2 bases and the J gene lost 5 bases, with 12 bases spanning the gap. Germline assignment: CDR1 SNHLY and CDR2 FYNNEI. The CDR3 totals 14 residues.